Listed below are T cell receptor beta chains from one sample, sequenced in a study of blood T cell repertoires in COVID-19. The assay was immunoSEQ multiplex PCR, and TCRdb's table has in-frame clones only and misses some. This table holds fewer than 200,000 clones, approximately 80% found once. Sequenced sample: peripheral blood. Source of these receptors: a human donor in a cohort sampled during active COVID-19. CDR3s include the opening cysteine and the closing phenylalanine or tryptophan. A D gene is named only where the DNA matches it firmly. Clone size is not always given. Where it is, it says once, few, many or a class for expanded clones.

J gene: TRBJ1-5
V gene: TRBV6-5
D gene: .
clone size: .
CDR3 DNA: TGTGCCAGCACCCGCGGGGGTGGGAATCAGCCCCAGCATTTT
CDR3 protein: CASTRGGGNQPQHF

J gene: TRBJ1-1
V gene: TRBV5-1
D gene: TRBD1
clone size: .
CDR3 DNA: TGCGCCAGCAGCTTGGAGGGACAGGGGATCACTGAAGCTTTCTTT
CDR3 protein: CASSLEGQGITEAFF

J gene: TRBJ2-7
V gene: TRBV10-3
D gene: .
clone size: .
CDR3 DNA: TGTGCCATCATGGGAGAGAACTACGAGCAGTACTTC
CDR3 protein: CAIMGENYEQYF

J gene: TRBJ2-6
V gene: TRBV14
D gene: TRBD1
clone size: .
CDR3 DNA: TGTGCCAGCAGCCAAGATCCGGGACAGAGTCTCTCTGGGGCCAACGTCCTGACTTTC
CDR3 protein: CASSQDPGQSLSGANVLTF

J gene: TRBJ1-2
V gene: TRBV7-9
D gene: .
clone size: .
CDR3 DNA: TGTGCCAGCAGCTTAGTGACATCTCCTAACTATGGCTACACCTTC
CDR3 protein: CASSLVTSPNYGYTF

J gene: TRBJ2-7
V gene: TRBV7-9
D gene: TRBD2
clone size: once
CDR3 DNA: TGTGCCAGCAGCGCCGGGAGGAGCGAGCAGTACTTC
CDR3 protein: CASSAGRSEQYF

J gene: TRBJ2-7
V gene: TRBV5-4
D gene: TRBD1
clone size: .
CDR3 DNA: TGTGCCAGCAGCTTGGCACCGGGACAGGTCTCCTACGAGCAGTACTTC
CDR3 protein: CASSLAPGQVSYEQYF

J gene: TRBJ2-1
V gene: TRBV7-8
D gene: TRBD2
clone size: .
CDR3 DNA: TGTGCCAGCAGCCCTAGCGGGGGGCCCCCCAATGAGCAGTTCTTC
CDR3 protein: CASSPSGGPPNEQFF

J gene: TRBJ1-3
V gene: TRBV2
D gene: .
clone size: few
CDR3 DNA: TGTGCCAGCAGTGGAACAGGGTCTGGAAACACCATATATTTT
CDR3 protein: CASSGTGSGNTIYF

J gene: TRBJ1-1
V gene: TRBV7-9
D gene: .
clone size: .
CDR3 DNA: TGTGCCAGCAGCTTAGAGGGGGACCCCTGGATCGCTGAAGCTTTCTTT
CDR3 protein: CASSLEGDPWIAEAFF

J gene: TRBJ2-7
V gene: TRBV2
D gene: .
clone size: .
CDR3 DNA: TGTGCCAGCAGTGAAGGGAGGTGGGCAGCCTACGAGCAGTACTTC
CDR3 protein: CASSEGRWAAYEQYF

J gene: TRBJ2-1
V gene: TRBV4-1
D gene: .
clone size: .
CDR3 DNA: TGCGCCAGCAGCCAAGATTCGGTGAATGAGCAGTTCTTC
CDR3 protein: CASSQDSVNEQFF

J gene: TRBJ1-5
V gene: TRBV3-1/TRBV3-2
D gene: .
clone size: .
CDR3 DNA: TGTGCCAGCAGCCAAGATAGGCCAGGGGCCGAGTATAGCAATCAGCCCCAGCATTTT
CDR3 protein: CASSQDRPGAEYSNQPQHF

J gene: TRBJ2-4
V gene: TRBV5-1
D gene: .
clone size: .
CDR3 DNA: TGCGCCAGCAGCTTAAGTGTAACAGGGGAGGTCAAAAACATTCAGTACTTC
CDR3 protein: CASSLSVTGEVKNIQYF

J gene: TRBJ2-5
V gene: TRBV28
D gene: TRBD2
clone size: .
CDR3 DNA: TGTGCCAGCGCACCGGGACTACAAGAGACCCAGTACTTC
CDR3 protein: CASAPGLQETQYF

J gene: TRBJ2-5
V gene: TRBV2
D gene: TRBD2
clone size: .
CDR3 DNA: TGTGCCAGCAGTGAAGTCGCTAGCGGGGGGATTTTAGAGACCCAGTACTTC
CDR3 protein: CASSEVASGGILETQYF

J gene: TRBJ2-3
V gene: TRBV4-1
D gene: TRBD2
clone size: .
CDR3 DNA: TGCGCCAGCAGCCAAGATCGACTAGCGGGGGGGCCAACAGATACGCAGTATTTT
CDR3 protein: CASSQDRLAGGPTDTQYF

J gene: TRBJ2-1
V gene: TRBV4-1
D gene: TRBD1
clone size: .
CDR3 DNA: TGCGCCAGCAGCCACGGAGCCGGGACAGGGGGAAATGAGCAGTTCTTC
CDR3 protein: CASSHGAGTGGNEQFF

J gene: TRBJ1-1
V gene: TRBV11-3
D gene: .
clone size: .
CDR3 DNA: TGTGCCAGCAGCCTGGGGGCGAGCACTGAAGCTTTCTTT
CDR3 protein: CASSLGASTEAFF

J gene: TRBJ2-2
V gene: TRBV7-8
D gene: TRBD2
clone size: .
CDR3 DNA: TGTGCCAGCAGCCCCCGGACTAGCAACACCGGGGAGCTGTTTTTT
CDR3 protein: CASSPRTSNTGELFF

J gene: TRBJ1-2
V gene: TRBV9
D gene: .
clone size: .
CDR3 DNA: TGTGCCAGCAGCGCGTCCCTCCCTGTAGCTAACTATGGCTACACCTTC
CDR3 protein: CASSASLPVANYGYTF

J gene: TRBJ1-5
V gene: TRBV19
D gene: .
clone size: .
CDR3 DNA: TGTGCCAGTAGTATCTGGCAGGGGTACAATCAGCCCCAGCATTTT
CDR3 protein: CASSIWQGYNQPQHF